Listed here are 20 T cell receptor beta chains from one sample, sequenced in a study of regulatory T cells in long-lasting Graves disease. Indicated time point: newly diagnosed GD, antithyroid drugs for less than 3 months. PBMCs provided the RNA from which the TCR library was made. According to the study, TCR beta libraries were built with iRepertoire HTBI primers and CDR3-region Arm-PCR. TCRdb re-derived calls from the multiplex PCR reads in MiXCR, one entry per CDR3 protein. The data contain over 450,000 distinct CDR3 sequences, 12% of them singletons. The same sample was also used in a study of T cells in Graves' hyperthyroidism and ophthalmopathy.

The sequenced sample was peripheral blood mononuclear cells (PBMCs), obtained at new diagnosis, from a patient treated with antithyroid drugs. The receptor source for this set is a woman aged 25 to 45 with Graves disease.

This clonotype appeared a few times. The chain employs TRBV30 and TRBJ1-4; 9 bases agree with TRBD1. Germline CDR1 is GTSNPN and CDR2 is SVGIG (reference sequence). The CDR3 loop spans 16 amino acids. Unmatched junction bases numbered 10, after V lost 0 bases and J lost 8 bases. Written as DNA, the CDR3 is TGTGCCTGGAGTGTAAAGGACAGGGGTATAGGGGAAAAACTGTTTTTT. Its translation: CAWSVKDRGIGEKLFF.

This clonotype was found many times. J is TRBJ1-2 and V is TRBV29-1; perhaps TRBD1 as D (6 bases). The CDR3 extends over 12 amino acids. Trimming left V 4 bases short and J 6 bases short, with 12 bases between. The germline gives CDR1 SQVTM, CDR2 ANQGSEA. The CDR3 sequence is CSVAGVGDGYTF. CDR3 DNA sequence: TGCAGCGTTGCAGGGGTGGGTGATGGCTACACCTTC.

This clonotype was picked up many times. The rearrangement uses TRBV19 and TRBJ2-5; no clear D. Germline CDR1 and CDR2: LNHDA and SQIVND (reference sequence). This CDR3 region has 15 residues. The V end was cut by 6 bases, the J end by 2 bases, with 16 bases between. The CDR3 reads CASSPRIRWQETQYF. CDR3 nucleotides: TGTGCCAGTAGCCCACGGATTCGGTGGCAAGAGACCCAGTACTTC. Looking up the rest from reference TRBV19 and TRBJ2-5 gives the full variable domain: DGGITQSPKYLFRKEGQNVTLSCEQNLNHDAMYWYRQDPGQGLRLIYYSQIVNDFQKGDIAEGYSVSREKKESFPLTVTSAQKNPTAFYLCASSPRIRWQETQYFGPGTRLLVL.

This rearrangement joins TRBV5-8 to TRBJ1-5; possibly TRBD1 for D (6 bases). The V end lost 4 bases, the J end lost 2 bases, and 19 bases lay between the germline ends. This CDR3 has 17 residues. Germline CDR1 and CDR2: SGHTS and YDEGEE. In nucleotides, the CDR3 is TGTGCCAGCAGCCTAGGGGACACCCTAGCTGGCAATCAGCCCCAGCATTTT. Protein product: CASSLGDTLAGNQPQHF. Supplemented by reference TRBV5-8 and TRBJ1-5, the full variable domain reads EAGVTQSPTHLIKTRGQQATLRCSPISGHTSVYWYQQALGLGLQFLLWYDEGEERNRGNFPPRFSGRQFPNYSSELNVNALELEDSALYLCASSLGDTLAGNQPQHFGDGTRLSIL.

This clonotype has at least ten counts. The rearrangement joins TRBV11-2 to TRBJ2-1; unclear D gene. V lost 8 bases and J 4 bases, leaving 12 bases between the germline ends. Per germline, CDR1 SGHAT and CDR2 FQNNGV. The CDR3 loop spans 13 amino acids. The CDR3 loop reads CASRVPPYNEQFF. The CDR3 DNA reads TGTGCCAGCCGGGTTCCCCCTTACAATGAGCAGTTCTTC.

The V call is TRBV4-3, the J call TRBJ2-5; 7 nucleotides align to TRBD2. The CDR3 runs 16 residues. The V gene end was trimmed by 2 bases and the J gene end by 5 bases; junction bases not matched to a gene: 11. CDR1 and CDR2 (germline): LGHNA, YSLEER. Written as DNA, the CDR3 is TGCGCCAGCAGCCAAAGTTCCGCTAGCGGAAGTGAGACCCAGTACTTC. It specifies CASSQSSASGSETQYF.

This clonotype was seen repeatedly, ten times or more. The chain couples TRBV20-1 to TRBJ2-7, with 13 bases identical to TRBD2. The V and J ends lost 5 bases and 3 bases, in that order; junction bases with no gene match: 4. This CDR3 region has 14 residues. Germline values: CDR1 DFQATT, CDR2 SNEGSKA (reference sequence). CDR3 sequence (DNA): TGCAGTGCTGCTGGACTAGCGGGGGTCTACGAGCAGTACTTC. It specifies CSAAGLAGVYEQYF.

This clonotype was recorded at least ten times. The rearrangement uses TRBV12-3 or TRBV12-4 and TRBJ2-7; TRBD2 matches 12 bases. CDR3 size: 14 residues. The V segment lost 6 bases and the J segment 4 bases; nucleotides outside the gene matches: 4. In DNA form, the CDR3 reads TGTGCCAGCAGGTCTCTAGCGGGAGGGTACGAGCAGTACTTC. It specifies CASRSLAGGYEQYF.

The V call is TRBV18, the J call TRBJ1-4; 8 positions agree with TRBD1. Germline V gene lookup returns CDR1 KGHSH and CDR2 LQKENI. J was trimmed by 3 bases and V by 2 bases; bases with no gene match: 8. The CDR3 runs to 17 residues. CDR3 region: CASSPSRGLLANEKLFF. Written as DNA, the CDR3 is TGTGCCAGCTCACCATCCAGGGGGCTGTTGGCTAATGAAAAACTGTTTTTT.

This clonotype was found a few times. The chain links TRBV5-1 to TRBJ2-4; the match to TRBD2 covers 12 bases. With V trimmed by 4 bases and J by 1 base, 3 bases remained unmatched. Germline CDR1 is SGHRS and CDR2 is YFSETQ. The CDR3 runs 16 residues. The CDR3 region is CASSQTSGGAKNIQYF. DNA of the CDR3: TGCGCCAGCAGCCAGACTAGCGGGGGTGCCAAAAACATTCAGTACTTC.

This clonotype was recorded at least ten times. This chain links TRBV30 with TRBJ1-2; perhaps TRBD1 as D (5 bases). The CDR3 runs to 13 residues. Germline lookup yields CDR1 GTSNPN and CDR2 SVGIG (reference sequence). The ends were cut back, 3 bases at V and 8 bases at J, with 16 bases in the middle. Written as DNA, the CDR3 is TGTGCCTGGAGGTTAGACAGCTCCAACGGCTACACCTTC. Its protein product is CAWRLDSSNGYTF.

V is TRBV2 and J is TRBJ2-2; D is uncertain. The V gene's germline CDR1 is SNHLY and CDR2 FYNNEI. The CDR3 consists of 15 residues. The V end was cut by 4 bases, the J end by 4 bases, with 13 bases between. CDR3 sequence reads: CASSANRQSTGELFF. The DNA for the CDR3 is TGTGCCAGCAGTGCTAACCGCCAAAGCACCGGGGAGCTGTTTTTT. The complete variable domain, with remaining parts taken from reference TRBV2 and TRBJ2-2, reads EPEVTQTPSHQVTQMGQEVILRCVPISNHLYFYWYRQILGQKVEFLVSFYNNEISEKSEIFDDQFSVERPDGSNFTLKIRSTKLEDSAMYFCASSANRQSTGELFFGEGSRLTVL.

This clonotype was observed a few times. CDR3 bases: TGTGCCAGCAGCTCCCGGGGGGGAAGGCCCTACGAGCAGTACTTC. Translated, it gives CASSSRGGRPYEQYF. This chain connects TRBV11-2 to TRBJ2-7; TRBD2 matches 8 bases. V shed 4 bases and J 2 bases; nucleotides not matched to a gene: 7. The CDR3 has 15 residues. Germline CDR1 and CDR2: SGHAT and FQNNGV.

This clonotype was counted ten times or more. The chain uses TRBV11-2 and TRBJ2-1; D gene uncertain. Trimming cost V 1 base and J 4 bases, with 14 bases left between them. CDR1 and CDR2 from the germline V gene are SGHAT and FQNNGV. The CDR3 length is 16 residues. This CDR3 is CASSLAYRRLYNEQFF. CDR3 coding DNA: TGTGCCAGCAGCTTAGCATACAGACGTTTATACAATGAGCAGTTCTTC. The whole variable domain, remainder taken from reference TRBV11-2 and TRBJ2-1, is EAGVAQSPRYKIIEKRQSVAFWCNPISGHATLYWYQQILGQGPKLLIQFQNNGVVDDSQLPKDRFSAERLKGVDSTLKIQPAKLEDSAVYLCASSLAYRRLYNEQFFGPGTRLTVL.

The chain uses TRBV3-1 and TRBJ2-1; TRBD2 matches 8 bases. The germline CDR1 and CDR2 sequences are LGHDT and YNNKEL (reference sequence). V gave up 8 bases and J gave up 9 bases; unmatched junction bases: 12. The CDR3 is 14 amino acids. The CDR3 loop is CASSRLAFNSEQFF. CDR3 coding DNA: TGTGCCAGCTCCCGACTAGCGTTTAATAGTGAGCAGTTCTTC.

This clonotype was seen a handful of times. This sequence joins TRBV5-1 and TRBJ2-7; D is tentatively TRBD1 or TRBD2 (5 bases each). The CDR3 contains 14 residues. Germline V gene data show CDR1 as SGHRS and CDR2 as YFSETQ. Trimming shortened V by 4 bases and J by 3 bases, and 14 bases separated the two germline ends. The CDR3 reads CASSPGTPDYEQYF. CDR3 bases: TGCGCCAGCAGCCCCGGGACCCCAGACTACGAGCAGTACTTC.

Many counts were recorded for this clonotype. This chain links TRBV3-1 with TRBJ2-7; 12 bases are a match to TRBD2. From germline, CDR1 is LGHDT and CDR2 YNNKEL (reference sequence). The CDR3 is made up of 18 amino acids. The V gene end was trimmed by 0 bases and the J gene end by 2 bases; junction bases not matched to a gene: 8. The CDR3 loop is CASSQDLRLAGATYEQYF. As DNA, the CDR3 is TGTGCCAGCAGCCAAGATCTTAGACTAGCGGGAGCAACCTACGAGCAGTACTTC.

This clonotype was seen repeatedly, ten times or more. V usage is TRBV27 and J usage is TRBJ2-1; D is unresolved. This CDR3 has 16 residues. Trimming removed 0 bases from V and 7 bases from J, with 16 bases in between. In germline, CDR1 is MNHEY, CDR2 SMNVEV (reference sequence). The CDR3 protein is CASSLSRVTGFNEQFF. The CDR3 coding sequence is TGTGCCAGCAGTTTATCGCGAGTCACCGGGTTTAATGAGCAGTTCTTC.

To note about this clonotype: Since a much larger clone is just one base distant, this may be a read error. The chain joins TRBV19 to TRBJ2-7; D unresolved. Germline values: CDR1 LNHDA, CDR2 SQIVND (reference sequence). The ends were cut back, 3 bases at V and 7 bases at J, with 19 bases in the middle. The CDR3 consists of 15 residues. This CDR3 is CASSISDNSYNEQYF. The DNA for the CDR3 is TGTGCCAGTAGTATTTCAGACAACTCCTACAATGAGCAGTACTTC.

This clonotype turned up a few times. The chain links TRBV9 to TRBJ2-1, with D perhaps TRBD1 (5 bases). Germline CDR1 SGDLS, CDR2 YYNGEE. Trimming stripped 4 bases from V and 4 bases from J, with 15 bases between. The CDR3 runs to 15 residues. CDR3 DNA: TGTGCCAGCAGCCGACAGATGGGTACTTACAATGAGCAGTTCTTC. Translated: CASSRQMGTYNEQFF.